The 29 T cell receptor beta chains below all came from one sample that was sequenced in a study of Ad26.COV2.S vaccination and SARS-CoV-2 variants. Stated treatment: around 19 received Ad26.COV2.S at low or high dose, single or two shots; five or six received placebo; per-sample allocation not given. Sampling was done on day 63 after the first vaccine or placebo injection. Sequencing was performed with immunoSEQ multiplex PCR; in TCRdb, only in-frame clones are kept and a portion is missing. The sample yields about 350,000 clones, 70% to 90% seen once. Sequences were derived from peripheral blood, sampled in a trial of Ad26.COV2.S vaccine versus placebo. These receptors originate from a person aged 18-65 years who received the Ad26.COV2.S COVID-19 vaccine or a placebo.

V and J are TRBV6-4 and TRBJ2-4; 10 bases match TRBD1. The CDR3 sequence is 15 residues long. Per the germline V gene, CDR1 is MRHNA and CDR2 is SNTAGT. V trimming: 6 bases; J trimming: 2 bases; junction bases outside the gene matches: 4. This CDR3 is CASSDRGLPKNIQYF. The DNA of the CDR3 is TGTGCCAGCAGCGACAGGGGGCTGCCCAAAAACATTCAGTACTTC.

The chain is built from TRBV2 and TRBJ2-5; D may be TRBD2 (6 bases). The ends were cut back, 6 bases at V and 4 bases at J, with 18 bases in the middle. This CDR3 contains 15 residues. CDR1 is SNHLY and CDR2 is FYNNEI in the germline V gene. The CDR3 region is CASSVGRGEGETQYF. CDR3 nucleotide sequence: TGTGCCAGCAGCGTCGGGCGGGGCGAGGGAGAGACCCAGTACTTC. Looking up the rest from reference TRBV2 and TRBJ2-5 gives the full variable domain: EPEVTQTPSHQVTQMGQEVILRCVPISNHLYFYWYRQILGQKVEFLVSFYNNEISEKSEIFDDQFSVERPDGSNFTLKIRSTKLEDSAMYFCASSVGRGEGETQYFGPGTRLLVL.

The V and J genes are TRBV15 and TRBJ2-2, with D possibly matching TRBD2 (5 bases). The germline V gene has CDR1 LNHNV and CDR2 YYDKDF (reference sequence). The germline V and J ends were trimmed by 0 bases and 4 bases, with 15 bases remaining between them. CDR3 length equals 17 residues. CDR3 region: CATSREVWQAGTGELFF. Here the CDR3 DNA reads TGTGCCACCAGCAGAGAAGTTTGGCAGGCGGGCACCGGGGAGCTGTTTTTT.

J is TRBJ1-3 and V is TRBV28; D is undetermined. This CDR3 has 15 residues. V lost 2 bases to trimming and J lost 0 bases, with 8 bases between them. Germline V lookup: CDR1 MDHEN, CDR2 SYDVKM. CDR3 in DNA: TGTGCCAGCAGTTTAGGGAGGCGCTCTGGAAACACCATATATTTT. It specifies CASSLGRRSGNTIYF.

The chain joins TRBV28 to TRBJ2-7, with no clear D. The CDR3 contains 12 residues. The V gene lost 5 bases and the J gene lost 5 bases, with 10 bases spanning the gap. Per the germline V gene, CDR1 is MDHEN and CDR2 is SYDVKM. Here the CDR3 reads CASSPSSHEQYF. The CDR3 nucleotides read TGTGCCAGCAGTCCCTCGAGCCACGAGCAGTACTTC. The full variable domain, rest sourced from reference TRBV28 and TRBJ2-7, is DVKVTQSSRYLVKRTGEKVFLECVQDMDHENMFWYRQDPGLGLRLIYFSYDVKMKEKGDIPEGYSVSREKKERFSLILESASTNQTSMYLCASSPSSHEQYFGPGTRLTVT.

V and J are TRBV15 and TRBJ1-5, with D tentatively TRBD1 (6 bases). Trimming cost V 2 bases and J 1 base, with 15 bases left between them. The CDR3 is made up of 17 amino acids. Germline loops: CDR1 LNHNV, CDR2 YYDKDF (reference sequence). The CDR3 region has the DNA TGTGCCACCAGCAGACCCACCAGGGGATGGAGCAATCAGCCCCAGCATTTT. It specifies CATSRPTRGWSNQPQHF.

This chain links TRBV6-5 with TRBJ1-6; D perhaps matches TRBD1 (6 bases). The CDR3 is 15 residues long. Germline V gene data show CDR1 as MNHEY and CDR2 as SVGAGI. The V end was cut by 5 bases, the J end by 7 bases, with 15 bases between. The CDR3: CASSPGQLLNSPLHF. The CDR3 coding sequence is TGTGCCAGCAGTCCCGGACAGCTCCTGAATTCACCCCTCCACTTT.

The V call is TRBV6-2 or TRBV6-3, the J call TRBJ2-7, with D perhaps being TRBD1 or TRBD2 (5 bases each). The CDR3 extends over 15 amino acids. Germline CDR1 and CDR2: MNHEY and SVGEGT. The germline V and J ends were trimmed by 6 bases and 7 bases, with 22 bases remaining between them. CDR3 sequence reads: CASSPVRGALREQYF. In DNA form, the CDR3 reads TGTGCCAGCAGCCCAGTGAGGGGAGCGCTTCGGGAGCAGTACTTC.

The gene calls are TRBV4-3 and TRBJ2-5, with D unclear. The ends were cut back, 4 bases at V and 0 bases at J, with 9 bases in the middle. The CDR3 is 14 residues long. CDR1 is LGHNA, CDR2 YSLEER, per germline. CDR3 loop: CASSPDTHQETQYF. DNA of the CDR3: TGCGCCAGCAGCCCCGACACCCACCAAGAGACCCAGTACTTC.

The CDR3 is CASSRWQGYEQFF. As DNA, the CDR3 is TGTGCCAGTAGCCGGTGGCAGGGCTATGAGCAGTTCTTC. The chain joins TRBV19 to TRBJ2-1; D is perhaps TRBD1 (5 bases). The CDR3 totals 13 residues. The V end was cut by 6 bases, the J end by 8 bases, with 14 bases between. The V gene's germline CDR1 is LNHDA and CDR2 SQIVND (reference sequence).

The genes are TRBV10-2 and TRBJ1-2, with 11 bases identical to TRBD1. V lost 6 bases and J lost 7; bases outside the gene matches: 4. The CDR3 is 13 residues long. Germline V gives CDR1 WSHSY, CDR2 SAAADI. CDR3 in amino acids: CASRGQGASGYTF. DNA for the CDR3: TGCGCCAGCAGAGGACAGGGGGCGAGTGGCTACACCTTC.

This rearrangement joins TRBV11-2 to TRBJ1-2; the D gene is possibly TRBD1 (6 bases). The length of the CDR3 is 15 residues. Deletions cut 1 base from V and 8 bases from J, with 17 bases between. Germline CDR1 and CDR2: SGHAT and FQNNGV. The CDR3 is CASSLAGASLGGYTF. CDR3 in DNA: TGTGCCAGCAGCTTAGCGGGGGCCTCCCTGGGGGGCTACACCTTC.

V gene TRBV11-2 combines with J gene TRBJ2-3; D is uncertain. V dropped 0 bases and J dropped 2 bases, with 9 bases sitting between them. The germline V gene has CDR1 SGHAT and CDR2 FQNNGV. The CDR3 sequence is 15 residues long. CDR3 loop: CASSLDPAYTDTQYF. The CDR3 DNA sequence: TGTGCCAGCAGCTTAGATCCGGCCTACACAGATACGCAGTATTTT.

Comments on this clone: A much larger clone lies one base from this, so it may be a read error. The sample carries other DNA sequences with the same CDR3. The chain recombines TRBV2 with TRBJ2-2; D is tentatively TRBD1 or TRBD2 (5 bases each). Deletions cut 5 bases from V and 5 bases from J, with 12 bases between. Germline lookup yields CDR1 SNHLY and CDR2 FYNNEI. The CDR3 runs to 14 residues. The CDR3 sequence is CASSPRWGTGELFF. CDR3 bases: TGTGCCAGCAGTCCGAGGTGGGGGACCGGGGAGCTGTTTTTT.

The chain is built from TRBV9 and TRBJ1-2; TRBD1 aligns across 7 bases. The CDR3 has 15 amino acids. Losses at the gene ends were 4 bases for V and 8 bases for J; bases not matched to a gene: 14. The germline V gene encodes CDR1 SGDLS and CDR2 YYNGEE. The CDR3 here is CASSYEGQEIDGYTF. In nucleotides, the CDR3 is TGTGCCAGCAGCTACGAAGGACAGGAAATTGACGGCTACACCTTC.

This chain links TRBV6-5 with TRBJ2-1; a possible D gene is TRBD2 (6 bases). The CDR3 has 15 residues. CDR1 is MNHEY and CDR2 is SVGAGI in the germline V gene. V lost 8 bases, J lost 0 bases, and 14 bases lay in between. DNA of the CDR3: TGTGCCAGCGCCCGGGACTGGAGCTCCTACAATGAGCAGTTCTTC. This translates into CASARDWSSYNEQFF.

DNA of the CDR3: TGTGCCAGCAGCCAAACCGGGGGCATCTATGGCTACACCTTC. The encoded protein is CASSQTGGIYGYTF. J is TRBJ1-2 and V is TRBV2; tentatively, D is TRBD1 (6 bases). Per germline, CDR1 SNHLY and CDR2 FYNNEI. V dropped 6 bases and J dropped 4 bases, with 15 bases sitting between them. This CDR3 region has 14 residues.

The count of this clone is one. CDR3 sequence reads: CASSQARTAQETQYF. In DNA, the CDR3 is TGTGCCAGCAGCCAAGCCCGGACAGCTCAAGAGACCCAGTACTTC. The gene calls are TRBV14 and TRBJ2-5, with D possibly matching TRBD1 (6 bases). V dropped 1 base and J dropped 2 bases, with 11 bases sitting between them. Per the germline V gene, CDR1 is SGHDN and CDR2 is FVKESK. The CDR3 contains 15 residues.

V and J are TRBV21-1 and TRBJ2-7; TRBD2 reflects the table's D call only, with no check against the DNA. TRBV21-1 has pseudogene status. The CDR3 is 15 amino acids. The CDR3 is CASSKRLAGPYEQYF. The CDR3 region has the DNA TGTGCCAGCAGCAAGAGACTAGCGGGACCCTACGAGCAGTACTTC.

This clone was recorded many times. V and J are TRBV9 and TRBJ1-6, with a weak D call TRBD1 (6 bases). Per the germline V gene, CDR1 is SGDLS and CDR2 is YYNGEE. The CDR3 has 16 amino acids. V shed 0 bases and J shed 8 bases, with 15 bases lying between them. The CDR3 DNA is TGTGCCAGCAGCGTAGGGTCTAGGGGGGGTTATTCACCCCTCCACTTT. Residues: CASSVGSRGGYSPLHF.

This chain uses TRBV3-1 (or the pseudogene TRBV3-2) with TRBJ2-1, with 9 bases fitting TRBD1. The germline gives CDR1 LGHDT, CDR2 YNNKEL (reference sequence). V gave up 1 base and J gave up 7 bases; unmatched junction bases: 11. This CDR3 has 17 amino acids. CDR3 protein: CASSQGGGDRDKNEQFF. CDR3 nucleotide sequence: TGTGCCAGCAGCCAAGGTGGTGGGGACAGGGATAAAAATGAGCAGTTCTTC.

As DNA, the CDR3 is TGTGCCAGTAGTATTGTGGGGGGACGTGGAAACACCATATATTTT. Translated, it gives CASSIVGGRGNTIYF. The rearrangement uses TRBV19 and TRBJ1-3; D is perhaps TRBD1 (5 bases). Trimming took 3 bases from V and 3 from J, leaving 12 bases between them. This CDR3 contains 15 residues. Per the germline V gene, CDR1 is LNHDA and CDR2 is SQIVND (reference sequence).

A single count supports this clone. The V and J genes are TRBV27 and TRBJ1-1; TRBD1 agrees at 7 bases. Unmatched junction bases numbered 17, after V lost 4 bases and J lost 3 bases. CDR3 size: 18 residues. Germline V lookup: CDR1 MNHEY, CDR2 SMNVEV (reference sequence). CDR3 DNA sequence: TGTGCCAGCAGTTCTCCCATGCTGAGAGGGGGCTTTTACACTGAAGCTTTCTTT. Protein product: CASSSPMLRGGFYTEAFF.

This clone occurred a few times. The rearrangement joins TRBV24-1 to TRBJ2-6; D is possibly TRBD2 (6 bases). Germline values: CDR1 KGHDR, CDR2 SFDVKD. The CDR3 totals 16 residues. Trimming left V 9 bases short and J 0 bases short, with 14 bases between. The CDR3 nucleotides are TGTGCCACCGCGGGGCAGGAGATCTCTGGGGCCAACGTCCTGACTTTC. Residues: CATAGQEISGANVLTF.

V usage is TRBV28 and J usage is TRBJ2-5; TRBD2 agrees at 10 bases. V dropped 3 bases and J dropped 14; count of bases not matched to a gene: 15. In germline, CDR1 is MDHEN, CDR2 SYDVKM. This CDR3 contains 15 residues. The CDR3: CASSFSKRLAGARYF. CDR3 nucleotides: TGTGCCAGCAGTTTCAGTAAGAGGCTAGCGGGAGCTCGTTACTTC.

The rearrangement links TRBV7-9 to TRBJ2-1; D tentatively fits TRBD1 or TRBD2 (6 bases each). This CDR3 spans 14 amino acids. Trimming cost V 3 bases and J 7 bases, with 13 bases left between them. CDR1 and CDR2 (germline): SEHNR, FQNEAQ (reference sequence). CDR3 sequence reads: CASSFLGGGNEQFF. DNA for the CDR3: TGTGCCAGCAGCTTCTTAGGAGGGGGTAATGAGCAGTTCTTC.

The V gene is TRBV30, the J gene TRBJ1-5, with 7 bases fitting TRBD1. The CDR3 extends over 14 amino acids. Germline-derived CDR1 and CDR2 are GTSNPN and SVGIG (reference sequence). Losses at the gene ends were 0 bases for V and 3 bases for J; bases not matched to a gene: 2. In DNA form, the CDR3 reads TGTGCCTGGAGTGTGGACAGGAACAATCAGCCCCAGCATTTT. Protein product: CAWSVDRNNQPQHF.

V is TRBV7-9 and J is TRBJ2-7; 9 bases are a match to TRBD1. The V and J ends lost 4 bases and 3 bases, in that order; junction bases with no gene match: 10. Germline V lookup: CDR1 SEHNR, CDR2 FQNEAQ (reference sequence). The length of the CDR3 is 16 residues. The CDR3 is CASSSTAGTGHYEQYF. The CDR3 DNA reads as TGTGCCAGCAGCTCAACCGCCGGGACAGGGCACTACGAGCAGTACTTC.

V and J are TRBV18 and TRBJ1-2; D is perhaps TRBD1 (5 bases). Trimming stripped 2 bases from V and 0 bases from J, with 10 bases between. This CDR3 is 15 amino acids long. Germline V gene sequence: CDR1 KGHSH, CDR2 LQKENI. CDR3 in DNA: TGTGCCAGCTCACCATCCCAGGGTTCTAACTATGGCTACACCTTC. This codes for CASSPSQGSNYGYTF.